These T cell receptor beta chains were read from a single sample in a study of T-cell reconstitution after alpha-beta-depleted transplantation in children. Each CDR3 protein is one row after TCRdb ran MiXCR on the PCR reads. The data show about 110,000 distinct CDR3 sequences, with about 9.3% seen just once and approximately 7.9% held by the top ten. Specimen: PBMCs from the stem cell graft donor, collected from the stem cell graft. Receptors originate from a human donor who donated a stem cell graft to a child with acute lymphoblastic leukemia. Each CDR3 is given with its conserved first and last residue. D genes are given only for firm matches. The size entry is marked missing in some rows and otherwise reads once, few, many or a size class.

clone_size	v_call	d_call	j_call	cdr3_length	cdr3_aa	cdr3_nt
many	TRBV5-1	.	TRBJ2-1	13	CASSLGPNNEQFF	TGCGCCAGCAGCTTGGGCCCTAACAATGAGCAGTTCTTC
many	TRBV6-5	.	TRBJ2-5	12	CASREGPETQYF	TGTGCCAGCAGGGAGGGCCCAGAGACCCAGTACTTC
many	TRBV20-1	TRBD1	TRBJ1-1	15	CSAIRDSNMNTEAFF	TGCAGTGCTATCCGGGACAGTAACATGAACACTGAAGCTTTCTTT
many	TRBV27	.	TRBJ1-6	17	CASSSRPGGSYNSPLHF	TGTGCCAGCAGTTCACGACCCGGTGGGTCTTATAATTCACCCCTCCACTTT
many	TRBV12-3/TRBV12-4	.	TRBJ1-1	15	CASSFQQGRNTEAFF	TGTGCCAGCAGTTTTCAACAGGGACGGAACACTGAAGCTTTCTTT
many	TRBV11-1	.	TRBJ2-3	18	CASTKWSQNGVSTDTQYF	TGTGCCAGCACCAAATGGTCCCAAAATGGGGTCAGCACAGATACGCAGTATTTT
many	TRBV10-2	TRBD1	TRBJ1-1	19	CASSEPPRPGQGPNTEAFF	TGCGCCAGCAGTGAACCACCCAGACCGGGACAGGGGCCGAACACTGAAGCTTTCTTT
many	TRBV6-5	TRBD2	TRBJ2-1	13	CASEGTSGRKQFF	TGTGCCAGCGAAGGGACTAGCGGGAGGAAGCAGTTCTTC
.	TRBV5-1	.	TRBJ1-1	14	CASSVGLMNTEAFF	TGCGCCAGCAGCGTAGGACTGATGAACACTGAAGCTTTCTTT
.	TRBV20-1	TRBD1	TRBJ1-2	14	CIGGPGQGFYGYTF	TGCATCGGGGGCCCGGGACAGGGATTCTATGGCTACACCTTC
once	TRBV24-1	TRBD2	TRBJ2-1	13	CATFDLGGNEQFF	TGTGCGACCTTTGATTTGGGGGGGAATGAGCAGTTCTTC
many	TRBV5-4	TRBD2	TRBJ2-3	16	CASRTRTGGITDTQYF	TGTGCCAGCAGGACCCGGACGGGAGGAATCACAGATACGCAGTATTTT
many	TRBV15	TRBD1	TRBJ1-2	16	CATSRDLGQGSYGYTF	TGTGCCACCAGCAGAGATCTAGGACAGGGCTCCTATGGCTACACCTTC
many	TRBV5-6	TRBD1	TRBJ1-1	14	CASSLGGTGLEAFF	TGTGCCAGCAGCCTAGGTGGGACAGGGCTTGAAGCTTTCTTT
many	TRBV12-3/TRBV12-4	.	TRBJ1-4	13	CASNNAREEKLFF	TGTGCCAGCAATAATGCGCGTGAGGAAAAACTGTTTTTT
.	TRBV23-1	.	TRBJ2-1	14	CASSRNRSYNEQFF	TGCGCCAGCAGTCGGAATCGTTCCTACAATGAGCAGTTCTTC
many	TRBV9	TRBD1	TRBJ2-7	16	CASSVSLGQGAYEQYF	TGTGCCAGCAGCGTAAGTCTTGGACAGGGGGCCTACGAGCAGTACTTC
many	TRBV15	.	TRBJ2-7	12	CATSPGNYEQYF	TGTGCCACCAGCCCAGGGAACTACGAGCAGTACTTC
many	TRBV7-8	TRBD1	TRBJ1-3	14	CASSSTGIGNTIYF	TGTGCCAGCAGCTCGACAGGGATAGGAAACACCATATATTTT
many	TRBV4-3	.	TRBJ2-7	15	CASSQGAGGSYEQYF	TGCGCCAGCAGCCAAGGAGCAGGTGGATCCTACGAGCAGTACTTC
many	TRBV4-2	TRBD2	TRBJ2-7	15	CASSQDLAGPYEQYF	TGTGCCAGCAGCCAAGATCTAGCGGGGCCCTACGAGCAGTACTTC
many	TRBV5-6	.	TRBJ2-1	11	CASKTWSEQFF	TGTGCCAGCAAGACCTGGAGTGAGCAGTTCTTC
many	TRBV20-1	.	TRBJ1-1	14	CSARDLLSGTEAFF	TGCAGTGCTAGAGATCTACTCAGTGGAACTGAAGCTTTCTTT
many	TRBV7-9	.	TRBJ2-1	15	CASSSFAGGSNEQFF	TGTGCCAGCAGCTCATTTGCTGGGGGGAGCAATGAGCAGTTCTTC
many	TRBV18	.	TRBJ1-4	14	CASSSDRINEKLFF	TGTGCCAGCTCATCAGACAGGATTAATGAAAAACTGTTTTTT
many	TRBV3-1	.	TRBJ1-6	16	CASSPRMRTYNSPLHF	TGTGCCAGCAGCCCCAGGATGAGAACCTATAATTCACCCCTCCACTTT
many	TRBV6-1	TRBD2	TRBJ2-7	14	CASSLTSWTYEQYF	TGTGCCAGCAGTCTGACTAGCTGGACCTACGAGCAGTACTTC
.	TRBV21-1	.	TRBJ1-5	15	CASSKRHRANQPQHF	TGTGCCAGCAGCAAACGTCACAGGGCCAATCAGCCCCAGCATTTC
many	TRBV20-1	TRBD2	TRBJ2-7	13	CSALTSGFYEQYF	TGCAGTGCCCTGACTAGCGGGTTTTACGAGCAGTACTTC
many	TRBV10-3	TRBD1	TRBJ2-5	13	CAIRETGEETQYF	TGTGCCATCAGAGAGACAGGGGAGGAGACCCAGTACTTC
many	TRBV5-1	TRBD1	TRBJ2-7	16	CASSLVAGTGSGEQYF	TGCGCCAGCAGCTTGGTGGCCGGGACAGGGTCGGGCGAGCAGTACTTC
many	TRBV6-5	.	TRBJ1-6	12	CASSYGNGPLHF	TGTGCCAGCAGTTACGGGAATGGACCCCTCCACTTT
.	TRBV20-1	.	TRBJ2-2	14	CSVPKDSNTGELFF	TGCAGTGTCCCTAAGGACAGCAACACCGGGGAGCTGTTTTTT
many	TRBV9	.	TRBJ2-3	12	CASSVGADTQYF	TGTGCCAGCAGCGTGGGGGCAGATACGCAGTATTTT
many	TRBV4-2	.	TRBJ1-6	17	CASSQAVESSYNSPLHF	TGTGCCAGCAGCCAAGCTGTTGAGAGCTCCTATAATTCACCCCTCCACTTT
.	TRBV7-2	TRBD2	TRBJ2-3	15	CASTSAGGRSDTQYF	TGTGCCAGCACCTCAGCGGGAGGGCGATCAGATACGCAGTATTTT
.	TRBV28	.	TRBJ2-2	15	CASSTGPRGTGELFF	TGTGCCAGCAGCACAGGGCCACGAGGCACCGGGGAGCTGTTTTTT
many	TRBV3-1	.	TRBJ2-3	14	CASSQAGISDTQYF	TGTGCCAGCAGCCAAGCGGGAATTTCAGATACGCAGTATTTT
many	TRBV5-6	.	TRBJ2-7	15	CASSYATGNRNEQYF	TGTGCCAGCAGTTACGCTACAGGGAATAGGAACGAGCAGTACTTC
many	TRBV6-5	.	TRBJ2-7	17	CASSYSTTGERVYEQYF	TGTGCCAGCAGTTACTCAACCACGGGGGAGAGAGTGTACGAGCAGTACTTC
many	TRBV29-1	.	TRBJ1-3	13	CSARQSSGNTIYF	TGCAGCGCCCGGCAGAGCTCTGGAAACACCATATATTTT
many	TRBV12-3/TRBV12-4	.	TRBJ2-7	13	CASSLQRPYEQYF	TGTGCCAGCAGTTTACAGCGGCCCTACGAGCAGTACTTC
.	TRBV30	TRBD2	TRBJ2-2	15	CASGPSGGNTGELFF	TGTGCCAGTGGACCTAGCGGGGGGAACACCGGGGAGCTGTTTTTT
few	TRBV15	TRBD2	TRBJ2-1	18	CATSSRLAGRSSYNEQFF	TGTGCCACCAGCAGCAGACTAGCGGGGCGGAGCTCCTACAATGAGCAGTTCTTC
medium-sized	TRBV20-1	TRBD1	TRBJ1-1	12	CSARQGDTEAFF	TGCAGTGCTAGACAGGGGGACACTGAAGCTTTCTTT
many	TRBV14	.	TRBJ2-3	19	CASSQVMPVSRHITDTQYF	TGTGCCAGCAGCCAAGTAATGCCGGTTAGCAGACACATCACAGATACGCAGTATTTT
many	TRBV9	TRBD2	TRBJ2-1	18	CASSDGTSGVSSYNEQFF	TGTGCCAGCAGCGACGGGACTAGCGGGGTGAGCTCCTACAATGAGCAGTTCTTC
many	TRBV27	.	TRBJ1-2	13	CASSPRGGEGYTF	TGTGCCAGCAGTCCCCGCGGCGGGGAAGGCTACACCTTC
many	TRBV3-1	.	TRBJ2-5	15	CASSPYEGPQETQYF	TGTGCCAGCAGCCCCTACGAAGGGCCCCAAGAGACCCAGTACTTC
many	TRBV5-1	.	TRBJ2-7	14	CASTRQQGVYEQYF	TGCGCCAGCACCCGTCAACAGGGAGTCTACGAGCAGTACTTC
many	TRBV6-2/TRBV6-3	TRBD1	TRBJ2-1	15	CASSYGQGVYNEQFF	TGTGCCAGCAGTTACGGACAGGGGGTCTACAATGAGCAGTTCTTC